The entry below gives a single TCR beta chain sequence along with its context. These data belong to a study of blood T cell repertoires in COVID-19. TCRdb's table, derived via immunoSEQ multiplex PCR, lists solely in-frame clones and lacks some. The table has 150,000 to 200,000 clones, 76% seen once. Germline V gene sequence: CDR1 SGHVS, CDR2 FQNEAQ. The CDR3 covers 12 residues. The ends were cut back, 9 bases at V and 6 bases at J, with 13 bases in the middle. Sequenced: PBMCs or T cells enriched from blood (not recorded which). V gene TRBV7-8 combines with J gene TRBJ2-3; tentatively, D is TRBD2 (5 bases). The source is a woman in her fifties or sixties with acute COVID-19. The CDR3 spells CASNLWRDTQYF. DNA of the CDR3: TGTGCCAGTAACCTTTGGAGGGATACGCAGTATTTT.